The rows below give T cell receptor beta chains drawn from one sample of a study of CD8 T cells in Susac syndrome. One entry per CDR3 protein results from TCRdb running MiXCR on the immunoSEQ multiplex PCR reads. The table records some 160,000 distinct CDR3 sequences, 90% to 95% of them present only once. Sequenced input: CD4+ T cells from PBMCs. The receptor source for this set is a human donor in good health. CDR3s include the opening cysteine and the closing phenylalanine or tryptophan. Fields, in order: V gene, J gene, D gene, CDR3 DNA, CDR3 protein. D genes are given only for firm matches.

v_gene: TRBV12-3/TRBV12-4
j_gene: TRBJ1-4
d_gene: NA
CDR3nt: TGTGCCAGCCACAGAAGGGACGGGGGGAAACTGTTTTTT
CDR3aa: CASHRRDGGKLFF

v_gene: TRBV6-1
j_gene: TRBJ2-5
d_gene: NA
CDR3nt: TGTGCCAGCAGTGCCGGGACAAGTATCGTGGAGACCCAGTACTTC
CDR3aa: CASSAGTSIVETQYF

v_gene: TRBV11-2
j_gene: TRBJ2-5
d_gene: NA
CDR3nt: TGTGCCAGCAGCACCAGGGTTTGGGAGACCCAGTACTTC
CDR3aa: CASSTRVWETQYF

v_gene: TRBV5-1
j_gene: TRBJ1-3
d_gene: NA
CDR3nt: TGCGCCAGCAGCCCGGACCGGACTGGAAACACCATATATTTT
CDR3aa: CASSPDRTGNTIYF

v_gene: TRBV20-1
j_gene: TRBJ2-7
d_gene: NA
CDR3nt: TGCAGTGCTAGAGGACAGAGGGCCTACGAGCAGTACTTC
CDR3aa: CSARGQRAYEQYF

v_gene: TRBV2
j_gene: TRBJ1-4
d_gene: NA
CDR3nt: TGTGCCAGCAGCCAACGTCAGGCAGCAACTAATGAAAAACTGTTTTTT
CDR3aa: CASSQRQAATNEKLFF

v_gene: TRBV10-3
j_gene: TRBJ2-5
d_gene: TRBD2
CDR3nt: TGTGCCATCCGGACTAGCGGGAGAAGTGGGCAAGAGACCCAGTACTTC
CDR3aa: CAIRTSGRSGQETQYF

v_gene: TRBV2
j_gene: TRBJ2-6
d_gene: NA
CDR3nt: TGTGCCAGCATCACAACTGAACAGTCTGGGGCCAACGTCCTGACTTTC
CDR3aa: CASITTEQSGANVLTF

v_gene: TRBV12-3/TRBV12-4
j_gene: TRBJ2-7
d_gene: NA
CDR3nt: TGTGCCAGCACCCCCGGACGCGTGTTGGACGAGCAGTACTTC
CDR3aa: CASTPGRVLDEQYF

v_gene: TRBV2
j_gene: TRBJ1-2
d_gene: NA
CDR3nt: TGTGCCAGCAAAGAGGAGGGCTATGGCTACACCTTC
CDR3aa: CASKEEGYGYTF